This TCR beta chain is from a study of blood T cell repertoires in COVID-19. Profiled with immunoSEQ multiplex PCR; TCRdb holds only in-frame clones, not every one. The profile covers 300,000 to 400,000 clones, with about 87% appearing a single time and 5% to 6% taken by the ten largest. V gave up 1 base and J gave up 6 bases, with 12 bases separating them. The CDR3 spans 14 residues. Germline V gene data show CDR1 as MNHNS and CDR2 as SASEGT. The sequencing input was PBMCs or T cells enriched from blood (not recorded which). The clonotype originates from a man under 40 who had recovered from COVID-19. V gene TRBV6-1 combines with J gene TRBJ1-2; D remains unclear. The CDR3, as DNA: TGTGCCAGCAGTGAAGGCACGGGGAAGGATGGCTACACCTTC. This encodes CASSEGTGKDGYTF.